The rows below give T cell receptor beta chains drawn from one sample of a study of T cells after yellow fever vaccination. TCRdb processed the 5' RACE reads anew with MiXCR; each CDR3 protein has one entry. This sample has about 26,000 distinct CDR3 sequences, with 4% to 5% found just once. Specimen: PBMCs, either bulk or a sorted T-cell subset (CD4+, CD8+, memory, or dextramer-sorted; not recorded which), collected on the day of the yellow fever booster vaccination. The receptors come from a man between 18 and 35 years old who received the YFV17D yellow fever vaccine. Each CDR3 is given with its conserved first and last residue. The D gene is left open where the match is weak. Clone size is given for some rows only: seen once, a few or many times, or a class if the clone is expanded.

V gene	D gene	clone size	J gene	CDR3 protein	CDR3 DNA
TRBV7-9	TRBD2	many	TRBJ2-2	CASSRTSGGQLSNTGELFF	TGTGCCAGCAGCCGAACTAGCGGGGGGCAACTATCGAACACCGGGGAGCTGTTTTTT
TRBV7-9	NA	many	TRBJ2-3	CASSLRTAGGDTQYF	TGTGCCAGCAGCTTACGGACAGCCGGTGGGGATACGCAGTATTTT
TRBV6-2/TRBV6-3	TRBD2	many	TRBJ2-1	CASSRKTSGGPSSYNEQFF	TGTGCCAGCAGTCGAAAGACTAGCGGGGGACCTTCCTCCTACAATGAGCAGTTCTTC
TRBV6-5	NA	many	TRBJ1-6	CASSYSIQGNSPLHF	TGTGCCAGCAGTTACTCGATACAGGGTAATTCACCCCTCCACTTT
TRBV6-5	NA	many	TRBJ2-1	CASSYSTAYNEQFF	TGTGCCAGCAGTTACTCGACGGCCTACAATGAGCAGTTCTTC
TRBV20-1	NA	many	TRBJ2-3	CSARSLGQNTQYF	TGCAGTGCTAGGTCACTGGGACAAAATACGCAGTATTTT
TRBV6-1	TRBD2	NA	TRBJ2-3	CASSEGFGGGTQYF	TGTGCCAGCAGTGAAGGGTTTGGGGGGGGTACGCAGTATTTT
TRBV5-1	NA	many	TRBJ1-1	CASSFERRNTEAFF	TGCGCCAGCAGCTTCGAACGCAGGAACACTGAAGCTTTCTTT
TRBV3-1	NA	many	TRBJ2-5	CASSQGVGETQYF	TGTGCCAGCAGCCAAGGGGTTGGAGAGACCCAGTACTTC
TRBV6-6	NA	many	TRBJ1-6	CASSSGANSPLHF	TGTGCCAGCAGTTCAGGGGCAAATTCACCCCTCCACTTT
TRBV20-1	TRBD2	many	TRBJ2-1	CSARGGTSGQFF	TGCAGTGCTAGAGGGGGGACTAGCGGGCAGTTCTTC
TRBV29-1	NA	many	TRBJ1-2	CSVEEGYGYTF	TGCAGCGTTGAAGAAGGGTATGGCTACACCTTC
TRBV5-6	TRBD1	many	TRBJ2-5	CASSWDRGKETQYF	TGTGCCAGCAGTTGGGACAGGGGGAAAGAGACCCAGTACTTC
TRBV5-1	NA	many	TRBJ2-1	CASSLARDYNEQFF	TGCGCCAGCAGCTTGGCACGGGACTACAATGAGCAGTTCTTC
TRBV4-3	NA	few	TRBJ1-1	CASSQVPATGPPNTEAFF	TGCGCCAGCAGCCAAGTTCCCGCCACAGGGCCCCCGAACACTGAAGCTTTCTTT
TRBV11-2	TRBD1	few	TRBJ2-6	CASSLSIGTGTSGANVLTF	TGTGCCAGCAGCCTCTCTATCGGGACAGGGACCTCTGGGGCCAACGTCCTGACTTTC
TRBV4-3	NA	many	TRBJ2-1	CASSQEWRQLYNEQFF	TGCGCCAGCAGCCAAGAGTGGCGGCAACTCTACAATGAGCAGTTCTTC
TRBV3-1	NA	NA	TRBJ1-2	CASSRGGGTGYTF	TGTGCCAGCAGCCGAGGGGGAGGGACCGGCTACACCTTC
TRBV7-9	NA	many	TRBJ1-1	CASSSRGGRWTEAFF	TGTGCCAGCAGCTCTCGGGGGGGCCGGTGGACTGAAGCTTTCTTT
TRBV18	NA	many	TRBJ1-2	CASSPPFLDSNYGYTF	TGTGCCAGCTCACCACCGTTCCTCGACAGCAACTATGGCTACACCTTC
TRBV25-1	NA	few	TRBJ1-2	CASSDGSAYYGYTF	TGTGCCAGCAGTGACGGTTCAGCCTACTATGGCTACACCTTC
TRBV7-2	NA	many	TRBJ1-1	CASSLGGRGTFSEAFF	TGTGCCAGCAGCTTAGGGGGGCGGGGAACCTTTTCTGAAGCTTTCTTT
TRBV6-2/TRBV6-3	NA	NA	TRBJ2-7	CASSEVNLYEQYF	TGTGCCAGCAGTGAAGTCAACCTCTACGAGCAGTACTTC
TRBV20-1	NA	many	TRBJ1-6	CSARRGNSPLHF	TGCAGTGCTAGAAGGGGGAATTCACCCCTCCACTTT
TRBV7-3	TRBD2	many	TRBJ2-3	CASSSGTSYDTQYF	TGTGCCAGCAGCTCCGGGACTAGCTATGATACGCAGTATTTT
TRBV18	TRBD2	many	TRBJ2-1	CASSPLAGAYNEQFF	TGTGCCAGCTCCCCACTAGCGGGGGCGTACAATGAGCAGTTCTTC
TRBV12-3/TRBV12-4	TRBD1	many	TRBJ2-3	CASSPPRQGTGDTQYF	TGTGCCAGCAGTCCCCCGCGACAGGGGACTGGAGATACGCAGTATTTT
TRBV3-1	TRBD1	many	TRBJ1-1	CASSRNEQDRGGEAFF	TGTGCCAGCAGCCGAAACGAACAAGACAGGGGTGGTGAAGCTTTCTTT
TRBV4-3	TRBD1	many	TRBJ2-4	CATHNDRGRSKNIQYF	TGCGCCACCCACAATGACAGGGGCAGATCCAAAAACATTCAGTACTTC
TRBV6-1	NA	many	TRBJ2-2	CASSAENTGELFF	TGTGCCAGCAGTGCGGAGAACACCGGGGAGCTGTTTTTT